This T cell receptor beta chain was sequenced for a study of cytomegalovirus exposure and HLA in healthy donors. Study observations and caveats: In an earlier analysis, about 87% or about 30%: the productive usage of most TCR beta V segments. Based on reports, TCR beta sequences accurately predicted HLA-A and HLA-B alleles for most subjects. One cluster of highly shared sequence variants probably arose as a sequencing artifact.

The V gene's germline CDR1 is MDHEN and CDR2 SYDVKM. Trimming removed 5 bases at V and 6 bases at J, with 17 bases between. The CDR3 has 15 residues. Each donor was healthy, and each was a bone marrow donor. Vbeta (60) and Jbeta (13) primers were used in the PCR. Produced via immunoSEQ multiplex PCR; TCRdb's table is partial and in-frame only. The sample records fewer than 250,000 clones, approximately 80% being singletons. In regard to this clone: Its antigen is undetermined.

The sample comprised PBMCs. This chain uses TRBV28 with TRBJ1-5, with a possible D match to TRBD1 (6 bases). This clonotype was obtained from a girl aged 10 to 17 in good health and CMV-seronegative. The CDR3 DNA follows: TGTGCCAGCAGTCCTAAGCAGGGGCTAGGTCAGCCCCAGCATTTT. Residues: CASSPKQGLGQPQHF.